The next 20 T cell receptor beta chains were all read from a single sample in a study of OX40 agonist ivuxolimab in advanced cancers. Sequenced by immunoSEQ multiplex PCR; TCRdb stores in-frame clones only, minus some. Altogether 60,000 to 70,000 clones are present, around 86% being singletons, with the ten largest covering roughly 0.4%. This specimen was CD4+ or CD8+ T cells sorted from blood, taken in a trial of the OX40 agonist ivuxolimab. These receptors were obtained from an adult with an advanced solid tumor such as melanoma, head and neck, liver or kidney cancer.

The chain recombines TRBV27 with TRBJ2-3; TRBD1 matches at 10 bases. Germline trimming cut 10 bases from V and 8 bases from J; bases unmatched to any gene: 18. Germline-derived CDR1 and CDR2 are MNHEY and SMNVEV (reference sequence). The CDR3 is 16 amino acids. The CDR3, as DNA: TGTGCCACCCAAATGGGGACAGGGGATAGCATCGGTACGCAGTATTTT. The encoded protein is CATQMGTGDSIGTQYF.

The J gene is TRBJ1-1, the V gene TRBV5-1, with D tentatively TRBD1 (5 bases). Trimming removed 4 bases at V and 7 bases at J, with 14 bases between. The CDR3 is 13 residues long. Per germline, CDR1 SGHRS and CDR2 YFSETQ. The CDR3 spells CASSPGWDGEAFF. DNA for the CDR3: TGCGCCAGCAGCCCGGGATGGGACGGTGAAGCTTTCTTT.

This chain joins TRBV11-2 and TRBJ2-7; D not resolved. This CDR3 spans 15 amino acids. Germline V gives CDR1 SGHAT, CDR2 FQNNGV. V shed 5 bases and J shed 4 bases, with 18 bases lying between them. The CDR3 DNA is TGTGCCAGCAGCCCGCCCAGAGCCTACATATACGAGCAGTACTTC. Translated: CASSPPRAYIYEQYF.

The V gene is TRBV5-4, the J gene TRBJ2-1; D perhaps matches TRBD2 (6 bases). From germline, CDR1 is SGHNT and CDR2 YYREEE (reference sequence). Trimming cost V 3 bases and J 6 bases, with 13 bases left between them. This CDR3 contains 14 residues. The CDR3 DNA follows: TGTGCCAGCAGCTCAGCACTAGCAGTCAATGAGCAGTTCTTC. Amino acid sequence: CASSSALAVNEQFF. The entire variable domain, with the rest obtained from reference TRBV5-4 and TRBJ2-1, is as follows: ETGVTQSPTHLIKTRGQQVTLRCSSQSGHNTVSWYQQALGQGPQFIFQYYREEENGRGNFPPRFSGLQFPNYSSELNVNALELDDSALYLCASSSALAVNEQFFGPGTRLTVL.

This chain joins TRBV6-5 and TRBJ1-2, with D tentatively TRBD1 (5 bases). The germline CDR1 and CDR2 sequences are MNHEY and SVGAGI. Trimming removed 1 base at V and 6 bases at J, with 15 bases between. This CDR3 has 15 residues. The CDR3: CASSYLPGPTHGYTF. CDR3 coding DNA: TGTGCCAGCAGTTACTTACCGGGACCAACTCATGGCTACACCTTC.

The V call is TRBV28, the J call TRBJ2-7; D not certain. Trimming pared 3 bases from V and 3 bases from J, leaving 9 bases between. Germline assignment: CDR1 MDHEN and CDR2 SYDVKM. The CDR3 covers 13 residues. CDR3 coding DNA: TGTGCCAGCAGTTTTGTCGGGCACTACGAGCAGTACTTC. This sequence encodes CASSFVGHYEQYF.

This clone appeared once. The rearrangement links TRBV6-1 to TRBJ2-5; perhaps TRBD1 as D (6 bases). This CDR3 has 13 residues. V lost 8 bases to trimming and J lost 2 bases, with 12 bases between them. Germline V gene sequence: CDR1 MNHNS, CDR2 SASEGT. This CDR3 is CASLGQPQETQYF. Written as DNA, the CDR3 is TGTGCCAGCCTCGGACAGCCACAAGAGACCCAGTACTTC.

V and J are TRBV11-3 and TRBJ2-2, with 8 nucleotides matching TRBD2. Trimming took 5 bases from V and 6 from J; bases not matched to a gene: 14. The CDR3 contains 17 residues. CDR1 and CDR2 (germline): SGHNT, YENEEA. CDR3 in DNA: TGTGCCAGCAGCCCCACCGGAGCGGGGGATAAAGCCGGGGAGCTGTTTTTT. Encoded protein: CASSPTGAGDKAGELFF.

The genes are TRBV7-4 and TRBJ2-7, with 11 bases matching TRBD1. The V and J ends lost 5 bases and 3 bases, in that order; junction bases with no gene match: 3. This CDR3 region has 14 residues. Per the germline V gene, CDR1 is SGHVT and CDR2 is SQSDAQ. CDR3 in DNA: TGTGCCAGCAGCGGCGGGACAGGGGGCTACGAGCAGTACTTC. The encoded protein is CASSGGTGGYEQYF.

A few counts support this clone. The chain links TRBV7-9 to TRBJ1-4; D is possibly TRBD1 (6 bases). The germline CDR1 and CDR2 sequences are SEHNR and FQNEAQ (reference sequence). The V end was cut by 5 bases, the J end by 6 bases, with 16 bases between. This CDR3 has 15 amino acids. Here the CDR3 reads CASSKKGGNDEKLFF. Written as DNA, the CDR3 is TGTGCCAGCAGCAAAAAAGGGGGGAACGATGAAAAACTGTTTTTT.

The chain joins TRBV6-1 to TRBJ1-1, with no clear D. The ends were cut back, 2 bases at V and 5 bases at J, with 12 bases in the middle. This CDR3 is 14 amino acids long. Germline CDR1 and CDR2: MNHNS and SASEGT. The CDR3: CASSEPGGGTEAFF. CDR3 DNA sequence: TGTGCCAGCAGTGAACCGGGAGGAGGAACTGAAGCTTTCTTT.

This clone came up once. This chain links TRBV7-8 with TRBJ2-2; 11 positions match TRBD2. CDR3 length: 15 residues. Trimming at V came to 3 bases and at J to 6 bases, leaving 3 bases not matched to a gene. Per germline, CDR1 SGHVS and CDR2 FQNEAQ. The CDR3 nucleotides read TGTGCCAGCAGCTTGACTAGCGGGACGTCCGGGGAGCTGTTTTTT. Its protein product is CASSLTSGTSGELFF.

The chain couples TRBV11-3 to TRBJ2-5, with D perhaps TRBD1 (6 bases). The ends were cut back, 0 bases at V and 7 bases at J, with 12 bases in the middle. Germline V gives CDR1 SGHNT, CDR2 YENEEA. The CDR3 runs to 14 residues. CDR3: CASSLDGQQRTQYF. CDR3 nucleotide sequence: TGTGCCAGCAGCTTAGATGGACAGCAGCGGACCCAGTACTTC.

This sequence joins TRBV2 and TRBJ1-4; D possibly corresponds to TRBD1 (5 bases). There are 15 residues in the CDR3. Germline-derived CDR1 and CDR2 are SNHLY and FYNNEI. V lost 3 bases and J lost 0, with 8 bases in between. For the CDR3, the DNA is TGTGCCAGCAGTGATGACAGAACAACTAATGAAAAACTGTTTTTT. The encoded protein is CASSDDRTTNEKLFF.

V and J are TRBV5-4 and TRBJ1-4, with 7 bases matching TRBD1. V shed 2 bases and J 7 bases; nucleotides not matched to a gene: 5. CDR3 length: 14 amino acids. The germline CDR1 and CDR2 sequences are SGHNT and YYREEE (reference sequence). For the CDR3, the DNA is TGTGCCAGCAGCTTTAAGGGGGCAGGTGAAAAACTGTTTTTT. Translated, it gives CASSFKGAGEKLFF.

The chain links TRBV7-9 to TRBJ2-4; D call uncertain. The CDR3 has 14 residues. V lost 2 bases, J lost 1 base, and 6 bases lay in between. Germline V gene data show CDR1 as SEHNR and CDR2 as FQNEAQ (reference sequence). CDR3 loop: CASSLSGAKNIQYF. The CDR3, as DNA: TGTGCCAGCAGCTTAAGTGGTGCCAAAAACATTCAGTACTTC.

The chain employs TRBV19 and TRBJ2-7; 9 nucleotides line up with TRBD2. The ends lost 5 bases at V and 4 bases at J; junction bases unmatched: 12. Germline V gives CDR1 LNHDA, CDR2 SQIVND (reference sequence). CDR3 length equals 16 residues. CDR3 region: CASSGFTGTSSYEQYV. Here the CDR3 DNA reads TGTGCCAGTAGTGGATTCACCGGGACTAGCTCTTACGAGCAGTACGTC.

This sequence joins TRBV19 and TRBJ1-2; TRBD1 agrees at 9 bases. CDR3 length: 14 amino acids. V was pared by 6 bases and J by 4 bases, with 6 bases of the junction left unmatched. Germline CDR1 is LNHDA and CDR2 is SQIVND (reference sequence). The CDR3 bases are TGTGCCAGTAGAGATGGACAGGGGAGCTATGGCTACACCTTC. Its protein product is CASRDGQGSYGYTF.

The CDR3 spells CASSRGSYTDTQYF. CDR3 nucleotide sequence: TGTGCCAGCTCAAGGGGTTCGTACACAGATACGCAGTATTTT. This chain links TRBV18 with TRBJ2-3; D possibly corresponds to TRBD1 (5 bases). Germline CDR1 reads KGHSH; CDR2 reads LQKENI. The ends were cut back, 5 bases at V and 2 bases at J, with 11 bases in the middle. The CDR3 has 14 amino acids.

The rearrangement uses TRBV30 and TRBJ1-1, with TRBD1 as a possible D gene (5 bases). The CDR3 runs 13 residues. CDR1 and CDR2 (germline): GTSNPN, SVGIG (reference sequence). V shed 4 bases and J shed 4 bases, with 13 bases lying between them. CDR3 sequence: CAWIQGRRTEAFF. DNA of the CDR3: TGTGCCTGGATTCAGGGCCGGCGCACTGAAGCTTTCTTT. Full variable domain (rest looked up from reference TRBV30 and TRBJ1-1): SQTIHQWPATLVQPVGSPLSLECTVEGTSNPNLYWYRQAAGRGLQLLFYSVGIGQISSEVPQNLSASRPQDRQFILSSKKLLLSDSGFYLCAWIQGRRTEAFFGQGTRLTVV.